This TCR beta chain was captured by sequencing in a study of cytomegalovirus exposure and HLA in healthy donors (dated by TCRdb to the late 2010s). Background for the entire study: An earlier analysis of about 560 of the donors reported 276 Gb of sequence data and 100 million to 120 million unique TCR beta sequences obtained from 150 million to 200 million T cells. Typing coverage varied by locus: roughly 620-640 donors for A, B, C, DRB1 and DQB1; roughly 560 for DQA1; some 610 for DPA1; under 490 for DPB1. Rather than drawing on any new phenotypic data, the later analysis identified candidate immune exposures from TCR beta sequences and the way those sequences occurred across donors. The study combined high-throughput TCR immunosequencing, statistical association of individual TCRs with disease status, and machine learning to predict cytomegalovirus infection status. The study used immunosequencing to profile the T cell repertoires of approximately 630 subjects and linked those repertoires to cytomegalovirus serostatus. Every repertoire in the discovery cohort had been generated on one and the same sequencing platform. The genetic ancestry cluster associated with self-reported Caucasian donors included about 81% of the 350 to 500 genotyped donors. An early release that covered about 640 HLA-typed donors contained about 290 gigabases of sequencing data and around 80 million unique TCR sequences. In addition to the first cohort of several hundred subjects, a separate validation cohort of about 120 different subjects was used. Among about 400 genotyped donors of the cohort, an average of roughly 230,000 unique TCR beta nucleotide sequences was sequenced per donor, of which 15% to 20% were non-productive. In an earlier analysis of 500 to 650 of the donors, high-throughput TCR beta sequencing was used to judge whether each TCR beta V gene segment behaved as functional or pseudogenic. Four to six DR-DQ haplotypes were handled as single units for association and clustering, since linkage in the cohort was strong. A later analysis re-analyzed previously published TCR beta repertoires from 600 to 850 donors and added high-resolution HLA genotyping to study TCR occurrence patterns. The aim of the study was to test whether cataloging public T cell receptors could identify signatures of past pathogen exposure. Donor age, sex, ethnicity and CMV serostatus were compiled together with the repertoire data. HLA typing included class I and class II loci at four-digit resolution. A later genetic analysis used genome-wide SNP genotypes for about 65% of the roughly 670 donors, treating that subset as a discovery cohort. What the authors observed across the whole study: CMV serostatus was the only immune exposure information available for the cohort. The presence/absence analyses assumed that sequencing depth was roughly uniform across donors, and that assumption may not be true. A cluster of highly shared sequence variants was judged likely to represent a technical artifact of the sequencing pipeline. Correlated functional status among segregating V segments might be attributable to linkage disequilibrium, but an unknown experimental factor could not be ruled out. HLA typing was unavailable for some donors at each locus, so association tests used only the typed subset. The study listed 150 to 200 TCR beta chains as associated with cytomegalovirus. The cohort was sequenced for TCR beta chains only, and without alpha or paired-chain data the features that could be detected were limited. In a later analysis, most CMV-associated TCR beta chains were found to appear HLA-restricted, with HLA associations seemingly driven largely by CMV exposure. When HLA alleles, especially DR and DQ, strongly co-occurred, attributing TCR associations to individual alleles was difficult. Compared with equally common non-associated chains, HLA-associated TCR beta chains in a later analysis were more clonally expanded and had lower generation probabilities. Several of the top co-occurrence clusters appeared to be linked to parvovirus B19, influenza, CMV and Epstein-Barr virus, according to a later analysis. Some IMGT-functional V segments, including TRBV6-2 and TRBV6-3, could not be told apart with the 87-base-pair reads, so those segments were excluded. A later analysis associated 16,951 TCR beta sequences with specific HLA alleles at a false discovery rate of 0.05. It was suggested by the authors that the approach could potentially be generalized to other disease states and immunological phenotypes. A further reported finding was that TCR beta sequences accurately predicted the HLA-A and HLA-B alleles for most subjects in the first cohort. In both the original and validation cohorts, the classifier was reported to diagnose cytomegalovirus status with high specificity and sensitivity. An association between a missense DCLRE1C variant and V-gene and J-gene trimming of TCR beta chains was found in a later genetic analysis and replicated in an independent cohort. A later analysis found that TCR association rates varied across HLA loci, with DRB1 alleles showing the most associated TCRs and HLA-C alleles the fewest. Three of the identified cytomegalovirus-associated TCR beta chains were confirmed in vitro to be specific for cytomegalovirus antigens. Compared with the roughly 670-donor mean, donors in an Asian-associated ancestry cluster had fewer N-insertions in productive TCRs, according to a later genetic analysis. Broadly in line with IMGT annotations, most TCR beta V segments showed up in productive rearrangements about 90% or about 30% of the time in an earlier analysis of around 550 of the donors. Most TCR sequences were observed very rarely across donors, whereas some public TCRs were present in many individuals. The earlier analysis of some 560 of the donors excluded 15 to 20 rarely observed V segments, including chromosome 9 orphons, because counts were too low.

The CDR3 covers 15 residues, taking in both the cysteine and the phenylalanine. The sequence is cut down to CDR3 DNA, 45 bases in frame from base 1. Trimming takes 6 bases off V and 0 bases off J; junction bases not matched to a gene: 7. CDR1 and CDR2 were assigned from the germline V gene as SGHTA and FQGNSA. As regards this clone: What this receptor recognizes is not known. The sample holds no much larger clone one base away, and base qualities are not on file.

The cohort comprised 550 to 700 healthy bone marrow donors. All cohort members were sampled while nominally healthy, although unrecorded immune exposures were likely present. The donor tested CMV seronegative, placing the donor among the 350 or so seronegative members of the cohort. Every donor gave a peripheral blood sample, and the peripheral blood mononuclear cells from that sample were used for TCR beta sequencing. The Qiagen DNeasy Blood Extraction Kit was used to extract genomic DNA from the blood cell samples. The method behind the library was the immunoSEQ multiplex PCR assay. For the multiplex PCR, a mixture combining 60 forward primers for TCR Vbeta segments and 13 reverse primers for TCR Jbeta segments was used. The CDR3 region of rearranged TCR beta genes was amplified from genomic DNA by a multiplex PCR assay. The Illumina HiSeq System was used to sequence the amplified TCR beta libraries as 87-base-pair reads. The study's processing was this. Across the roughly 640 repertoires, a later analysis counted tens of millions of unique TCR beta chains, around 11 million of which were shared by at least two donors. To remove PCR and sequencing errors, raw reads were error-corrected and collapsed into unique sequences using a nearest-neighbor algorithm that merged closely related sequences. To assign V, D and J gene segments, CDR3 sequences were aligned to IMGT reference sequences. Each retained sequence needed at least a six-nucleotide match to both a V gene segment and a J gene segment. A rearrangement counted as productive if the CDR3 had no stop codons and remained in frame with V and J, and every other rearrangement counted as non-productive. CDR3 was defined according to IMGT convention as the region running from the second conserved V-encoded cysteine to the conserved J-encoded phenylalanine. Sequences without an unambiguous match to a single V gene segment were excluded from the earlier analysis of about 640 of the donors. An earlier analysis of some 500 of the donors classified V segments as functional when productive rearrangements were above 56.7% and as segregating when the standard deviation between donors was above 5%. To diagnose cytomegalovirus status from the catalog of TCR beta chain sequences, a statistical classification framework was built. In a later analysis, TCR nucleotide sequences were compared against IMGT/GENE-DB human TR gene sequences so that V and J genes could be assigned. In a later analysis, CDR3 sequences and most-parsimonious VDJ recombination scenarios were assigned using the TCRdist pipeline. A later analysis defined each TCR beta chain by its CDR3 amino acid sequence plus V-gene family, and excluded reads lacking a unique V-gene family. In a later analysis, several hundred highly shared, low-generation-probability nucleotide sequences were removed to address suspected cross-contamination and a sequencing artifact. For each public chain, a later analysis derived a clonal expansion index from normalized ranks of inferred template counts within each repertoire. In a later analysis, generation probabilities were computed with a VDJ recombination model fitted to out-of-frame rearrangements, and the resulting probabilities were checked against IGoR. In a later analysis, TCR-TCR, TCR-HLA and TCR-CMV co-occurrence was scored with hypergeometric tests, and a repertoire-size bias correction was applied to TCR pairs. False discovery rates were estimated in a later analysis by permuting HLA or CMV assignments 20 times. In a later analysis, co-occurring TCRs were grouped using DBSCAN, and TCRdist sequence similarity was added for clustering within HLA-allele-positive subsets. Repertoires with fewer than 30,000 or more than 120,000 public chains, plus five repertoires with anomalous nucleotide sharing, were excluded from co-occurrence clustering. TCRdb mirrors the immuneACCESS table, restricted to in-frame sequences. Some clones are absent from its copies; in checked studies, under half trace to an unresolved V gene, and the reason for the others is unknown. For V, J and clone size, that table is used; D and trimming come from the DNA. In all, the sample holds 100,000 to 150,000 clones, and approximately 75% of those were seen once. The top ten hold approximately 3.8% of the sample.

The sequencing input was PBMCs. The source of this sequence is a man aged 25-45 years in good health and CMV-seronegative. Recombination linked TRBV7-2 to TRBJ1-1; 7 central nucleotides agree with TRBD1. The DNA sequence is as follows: TGTGCCAGCAGTCAGGGGGTAGGGATGAACACTGAAGCTTTCTTT. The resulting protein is CASSQGVGMNTEAFF.